A single sample is the source of the 9 T cell receptor beta chains below, sequenced in a study of patients and donors after allogeneic stem cell transplantation. Using its own MiXCR run on the RT-PCR reads, TCRdb lists one record per CDR3 protein. The table lists approximately 200,000 distinct CDR3 sequences, 41% of them singletons. The sequencing sample was made of blood, either unsorted or a sorted T cell fraction (not recorded which). The receptors were sampled from a human donor who was either an allogeneic HSCT recipient or a stem cell or donor lymphocyte infusion donor (not recorded which). It is not recorded whose cells these are; they may come from a transplant donor.

The chain uses TRBV29-1 and TRBJ2-3; 7 bases are a match to TRBD1. This CDR3 is 13 amino acids long. The J segment lost 4 bases and the V segment lost 2 bases, leaving 3 bases of the junction unmatched. Germline V CDR1 and CDR2: SQVTM, ANQGSEA. This CDR3 is CSVERQGADTQYF. The CDR3 DNA reads as TGCAGCGTTGAACGGCAGGGGGCAGATACGCAGTATTTT.

The gene calls are TRBV29-1 and TRBJ2-2; TRBD1 might be the D (7 bases). V was cut by 5 bases and J by 4 bases, with 20 bases left in between. Germline CDR1 reads SQVTM; CDR2 reads ANQGSEA. This CDR3 contains 16 residues. The CDR3 sequence is CSVTPGAGGGTGELFF. DNA for the CDR3: TGCAGCGTTACCCCTGGGGCAGGGGGAGGCACCGGGGAGCTGTTTTTT.

This clonotype was picked up many times. CDR3 in amino acids: CASSLHDRVHGYTF. CDR3 DNA sequence: TGTGCCAGCAGCTTACACGACAGGGTCCATGGCTACACCTTC. The genes are TRBV12-3 or TRBV12-4 and TRBJ1-2; 7 positions agree with TRBD1. V lost 6 bases to trimming and J lost 6 bases; unmatched junction nucleotides: 10. This CDR3 has 14 residues.

The genes are TRBV4-3 and TRBJ1-5, with D possibly TRBD1 on 6 matching bases. Trimming stripped 4 bases from V and 5 bases from J, with 15 bases between. The CDR3 length is 15 residues. Germline loops: CDR1 LGHNA, CDR2 YSLEER. In nucleotides, the CDR3 is TGCGCCAGCAGCCGGGGAGGGGGTAGAGATCAGCCCCAGCATTTT. Translation gives CASSRGGGRDQPQHF.

The J gene is TRBJ1-6, the V gene TRBV6-6, with unresolved D. Trimming took 3 bases from V and 10 from J, leaving 19 bases between them. This CDR3 is built from 16 residues. Germline CDR1 and CDR2: MNHNY and SVGAGI (reference sequence). CDR3: CASSYQEGRAGSPLHF. The CDR3 DNA follows: TGTGCCAGCAGTTATCAAGAGGGAAGGGCTGGCTCACCCCTCCACTTT.

This clonotype was detected only a few times. The chain's CDR3 is CASSQDTGVPDTQYF. The CDR3 DNA reads as TGCGCCAGCAGCCAAGATACAGGGGTCCCAGATACGCAGTATTTT. V usage is TRBV4-3 and J usage is TRBJ2-3; 7 bases are shared with TRBD1. Germline trimming cut 0 bases from V and 4 bases from J; bases unmatched to any gene: 4. The CDR3 is 15 residues long. Germline V lookup: CDR1 LGHNA, CDR2 YSLEER.

Comment on this clonotype: The junction does not match germline at one end; this may be a read error. The V gene is TRBV7-3, the J gene TRBJ1-6, with D hard to call. The CDR3 is 17 residues long. The germline gives CDR1 SGHTA, CDR2 FQGTGA. The CDR3, as DNA: TGTGTCAGCAGCCGTACGGGTCCCAGCTCCTATAATTCACCCCTCCACTTT. Its translation is CVSSRTGPSSYNSPLHF.

The J gene is TRBJ2-5, the V gene TRBV30; no definite D call. The CDR3 consists of 13 residues. From germline, CDR1 is GTSNPN and CDR2 SVGIG (reference sequence). Trimming pared 1 base from V and 6 bases from J, leaving 12 bases between. For the CDR3, the DNA is TGTGCCTGGAGTGGGGCCCGGCGGCAGACCCAGTACTTC. As protein: CAWSGARRQTQYF.

V gene TRBV19 combines with J gene TRBJ2-3; TRBD2 might be the D (5 bases). This CDR3 has 14 residues. Germline V gene lookup returns CDR1 LNHDA and CDR2 SQIVND (reference sequence). V gave up 5 bases and J gave up 0 bases, with 9 bases separating them. The DNA for the CDR3 is TGTGCCAGTAGTCTAAGGACTAGCACAGATACGCAGTATTTT. Translated: CASSLRTSTDTQYF.